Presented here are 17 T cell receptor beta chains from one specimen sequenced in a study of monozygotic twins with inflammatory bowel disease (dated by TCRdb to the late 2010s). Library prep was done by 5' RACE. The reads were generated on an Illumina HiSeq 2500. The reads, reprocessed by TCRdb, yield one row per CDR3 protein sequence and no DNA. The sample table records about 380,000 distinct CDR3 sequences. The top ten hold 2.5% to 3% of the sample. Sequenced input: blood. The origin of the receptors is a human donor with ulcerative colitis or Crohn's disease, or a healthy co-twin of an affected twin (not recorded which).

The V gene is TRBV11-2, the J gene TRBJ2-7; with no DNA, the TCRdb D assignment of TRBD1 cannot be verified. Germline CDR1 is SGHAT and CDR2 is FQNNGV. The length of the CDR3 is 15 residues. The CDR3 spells CASTGSSPSPYEQYF.

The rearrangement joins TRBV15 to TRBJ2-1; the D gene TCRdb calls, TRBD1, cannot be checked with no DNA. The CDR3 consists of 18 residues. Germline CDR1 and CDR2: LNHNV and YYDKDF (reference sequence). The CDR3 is CATSTPAGALLRIDEQFF.

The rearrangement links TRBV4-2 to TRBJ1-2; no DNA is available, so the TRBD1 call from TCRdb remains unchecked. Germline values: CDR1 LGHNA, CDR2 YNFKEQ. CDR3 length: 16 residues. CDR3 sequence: CASSQVMTGSNYGYTF.

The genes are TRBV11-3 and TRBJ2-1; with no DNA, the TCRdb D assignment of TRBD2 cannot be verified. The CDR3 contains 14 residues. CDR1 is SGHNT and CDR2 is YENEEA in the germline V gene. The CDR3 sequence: CASSLGDYYNEQFF.

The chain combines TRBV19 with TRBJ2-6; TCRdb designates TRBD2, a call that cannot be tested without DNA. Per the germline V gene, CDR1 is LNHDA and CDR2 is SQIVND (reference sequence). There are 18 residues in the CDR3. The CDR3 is CASSTGRGALFKANVLTF. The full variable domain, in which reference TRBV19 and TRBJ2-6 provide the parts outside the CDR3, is DGGITQSPKYLFRKEGQNVTLSCEQNLNHDAMYWYRQDPGQGLRLIYYSQIVNDFQKGDIAEGYSVSREKKESFPLTVTSAQKNPTAFYLCASSTGRGALFKANVLTFGAGSRLTVL.

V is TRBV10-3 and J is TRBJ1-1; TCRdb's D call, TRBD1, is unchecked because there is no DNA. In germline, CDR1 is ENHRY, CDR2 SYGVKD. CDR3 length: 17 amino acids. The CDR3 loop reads CAISEIQGVSLGFEAFF.

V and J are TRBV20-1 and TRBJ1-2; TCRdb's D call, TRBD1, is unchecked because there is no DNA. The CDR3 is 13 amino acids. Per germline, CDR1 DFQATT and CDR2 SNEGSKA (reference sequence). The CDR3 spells CSASPQGVGGYTF.

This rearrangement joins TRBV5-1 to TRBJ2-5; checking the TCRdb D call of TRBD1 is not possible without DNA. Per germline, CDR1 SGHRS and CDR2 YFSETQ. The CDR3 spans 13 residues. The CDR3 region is CASRRGISETQYF. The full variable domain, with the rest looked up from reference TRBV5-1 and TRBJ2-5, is KAGVTQTPRYLIKTRGQQVTLSCSPISGHRSVSWYQQTPGQGLQFLFEYFSETQRNKGNFPGRFSGRQFSNSRSEMNVSTLELGDSALYLCASRRGISETQYFGPGTRLLVL.

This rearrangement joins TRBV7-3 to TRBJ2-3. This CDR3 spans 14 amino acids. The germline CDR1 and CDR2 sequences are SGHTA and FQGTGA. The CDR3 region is CASSYMDPTDTQYF.

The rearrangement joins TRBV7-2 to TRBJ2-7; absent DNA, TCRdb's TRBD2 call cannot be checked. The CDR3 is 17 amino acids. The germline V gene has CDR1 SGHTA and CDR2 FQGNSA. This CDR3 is CASSSTNSGYMSYEQYF.

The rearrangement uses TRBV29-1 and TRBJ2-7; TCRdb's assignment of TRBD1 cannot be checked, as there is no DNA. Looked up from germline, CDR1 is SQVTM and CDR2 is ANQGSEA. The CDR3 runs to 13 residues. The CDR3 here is CSARGWQDYEQYF.

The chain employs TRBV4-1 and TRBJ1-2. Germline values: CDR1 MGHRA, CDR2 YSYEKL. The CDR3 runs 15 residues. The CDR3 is CASSQAERANYGYTF.

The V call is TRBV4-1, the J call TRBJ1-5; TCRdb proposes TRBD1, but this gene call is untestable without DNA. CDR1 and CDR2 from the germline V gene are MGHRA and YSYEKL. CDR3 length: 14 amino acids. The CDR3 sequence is CASSGDTYNQPQHF.

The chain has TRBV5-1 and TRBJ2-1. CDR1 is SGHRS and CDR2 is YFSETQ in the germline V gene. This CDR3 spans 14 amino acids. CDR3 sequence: CASSLAEGFGEQFF.

This CDR3 reads CASSPPLGTSGLTDTQYF. J is TRBJ2-3 and V is TRBV12-3 or TRBV12-4; TCRdb picks TRBD2, but there is no DNA to check that call. This CDR3 is 18 amino acids long.

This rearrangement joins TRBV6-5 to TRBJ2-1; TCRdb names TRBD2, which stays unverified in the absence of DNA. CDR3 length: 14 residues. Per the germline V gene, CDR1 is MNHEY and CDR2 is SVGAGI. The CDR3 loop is CASRLAGGLNEQFF.

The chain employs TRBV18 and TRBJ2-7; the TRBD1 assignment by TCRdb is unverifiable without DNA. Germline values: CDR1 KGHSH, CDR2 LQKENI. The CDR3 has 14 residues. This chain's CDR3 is CASSPPGQPYEQYF.